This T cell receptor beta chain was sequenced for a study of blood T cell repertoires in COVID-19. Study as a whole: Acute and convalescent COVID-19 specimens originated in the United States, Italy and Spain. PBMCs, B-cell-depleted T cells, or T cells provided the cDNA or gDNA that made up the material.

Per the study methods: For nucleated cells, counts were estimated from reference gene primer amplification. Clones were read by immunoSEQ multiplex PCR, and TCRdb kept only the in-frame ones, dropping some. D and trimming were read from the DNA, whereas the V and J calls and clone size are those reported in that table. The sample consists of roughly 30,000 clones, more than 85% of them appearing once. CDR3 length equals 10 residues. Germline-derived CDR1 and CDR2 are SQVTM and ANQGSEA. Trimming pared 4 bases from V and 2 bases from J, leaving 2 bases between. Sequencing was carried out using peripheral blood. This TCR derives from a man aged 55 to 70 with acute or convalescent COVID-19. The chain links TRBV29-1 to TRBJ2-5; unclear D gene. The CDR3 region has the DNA TGCAGCGTTGCTCAAGAGACCCAGTACTTC. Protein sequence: CSVAQETQYF.